Sequencing of this TCR beta chain was carried out in a study of cytomegalovirus exposure and HLA in healthy donors. Comments on this clone: No antigen is known for it.

13 Jbeta primers and 60 Vbeta primers were used for the PCR. Generated by immunoSEQ multiplex PCR, the TCRdb table keeps only in-frame clones and is missing some. This sample has about 210,000 clones, with about 75% found just once. With 0 bases removed from V and 2 bases from J, the gap between germline ends came to 5 bases. CDR1 and CDR2 (germline): GTSNPN, SVGIG (reference sequence). The CDR3 has 13 amino acids. Overall study findings and caveats: An apparent linkage of common viral pathogens to several of the most significant clusters emerged in a later analysis. Later analysis suggested most CMV-associated TCR beta chains were HLA-restricted. Analyses of presence/absence relied on an assumption of roughly uniform sequencing depth across donors.

Input material: PBMCs. The TCR comes from a male donor in good health and CMV-seronegative. The gene calls are TRBV30 and TRBJ1-5; D gene unclear. In DNA, the CDR3 is TGTGCCTGGAGTGTGGAGGGCAATCAGCCCCAGCATTTT. It translates to CAWSVEGNQPQHF.